This is a list of T cell receptor beta chains from one sample in a study of graft-versus-host responses after intestinal transplantation. These receptors have no known antigen. Here immunoSEQ multiplex PCR was the method, and the copy in TCRdb shows in-frame clones only, minus some. In the table there are over 90,000 clones, 90% to 95% of which are singletons. The specimen was unstimulated CD4+ T cells sorted from spleen or lymph node cells, collected before transplant. These receptors were collected from a human donor who was the organ donor for an intestinal transplant. The CDR3 runs from the conserved cysteine through the conserved F or W. The D gene is left open where the match is weak. Clone size is not always given. Where it is, it says once, few, many or a class for expanded clones.

clone_size,d_call,j_call,v_call,cdr3_nt,cdr3_aa
.,.,TRBJ1-2,TRBV15,TGTGCCACCAGCAGACGACAGATAACTAACTATGGCTACACCTTC,CATSRRQITNYGYTF
once,TRBD1,TRBJ1-3,TRBV7-2,TGTGCCAGCAGCTTAGCCTCGGGACAGGGAAGAAACACCATATATTTT,CASSLASGQGRNTIYF
.,.,TRBJ1-2,TRBV7-2,TGTGCCAGCAGCTTCGACAGGAGCGGCTACACCTTC,CASSFDRSGYTF
.,.,TRBJ1-1,TRBV18,TGTGCCAGCTCACCCGGGACAAACACTGAAGCTTTCTTT,CASSPGTNTEAFF
.,.,TRBJ2-1,TRBV4-2,TGTGCCAGCAGCCAAGACTCTGGAGCGGGCTTCTACAATGAGCAGTTCTTC,CASSQDSGAGFYNEQFF
.,TRBD1,TRBJ2-7,TRBV7-8,TGTGCCAGCAGCTCCCCGGACAGGGCAGCATACGAGCAGTACTTC,CASSSPDRAAYEQYF
few,.,TRBJ1-2,TRBV18,TGTGCCAGCTCACCAGAGGTGGGCTACACCTTC,CASSPEVGYTF
.,TRBD2,TRBJ2-3,TRBV11-2,TGTGCCAGCACAGATCTAGCGGGGGCCGTAGATACGCAGTATTTT,CASTDLAGAVDTQYF
.,.,TRBJ1-3,TRBV30,TGTGCCTGGAGTGTACTTGGGAGTTACACCATATATTTT,CAWSVLGSYTIYF
.,.,TRBJ1-6,TRBV9,TGTGCCAGCAGTCAGGGCTATAATTCACCCCTCCACTTT,CASSQGYNSPLHF
.,.,TRBJ2-3,TRBV5-4,TGTGCCAGCAGTCAACCCACTCCAGATACGCAGTATTTT,CASSQPTPDTQYF
once,.,TRBJ1-1,TRBV2,TGTGCCAGCAGTGACGACTACACCGGGGACACTGAAGCTTTCTTT,CASSDDYTGDTEAFF
once,TRBD1,TRBJ2-3,TRBV2,TGTGCCAGCAGGCTAGACAGGGGGCAAGATACGCAGTATTTT,CASRLDRGQDTQYF
once,TRBD2,TRBJ2-1,TRBV4-2,TGTGCCAGCAGCCAAGATTCTCTAGCGGCCTACAATGAGCAGTTCTTC,CASSQDSLAAYNEQFF
.,.,TRBJ2-7,TRBV27,TGTGCCAGCAGTTTCCGAGAGAGCTACGAGCAGTACTTC,CASSFRESYEQYF
.,TRBD2,TRBJ2-5,TRBV7-2,TGTGCCAGCAGCTTAGTATCGGGGGGAACCCAAGAGACCCAGTACTTC,CASSLVSGGTQETQYF
.,.,TRBJ1-1,TRBV7-8,TGTGCCAGCAGCTCTCCGAGAGGTTCGAACACTGAAGCTTTCTTT,CASSSPRGSNTEAFF
once,.,TRBJ1-5,TRBV29-1,TGCAGCGTTGAAGGGGGGGGGCCTAATCAGCCCCAGCATTTT,CSVEGGGPNQPQHF
.,.,TRBJ1-2,TRBV5-1,TGCGCCAGCAGCTCATCAGGGGCCCCGTACTATGGCTACACCTTC,CASSSSGAPYYGYTF
once,.,TRBJ1-6,TRBV6-5,TGTGCCAGCAGTTACGCACAGGGAAATTCACCCCTCCACTTT,CASSYAQGNSPLHF
.,.,TRBJ2-7,TRBV16,TGTGCCAGCAGCCCAGCCCCCGGCGGGGTAATGTACGAGCAGTACTTC,CASSPAPGGVMYEQYF
.,.,TRBJ1-1,TRBV11-2,TGTGCCAGCAGCTCGGGACATTCGGGGTACACTGAAGCTTTCTTT,CASSSGHSGYTEAFF
.,TRBD2,TRBJ2-2,TRBV19,TGTGCCAGTAGTATTTATTTAGTCCTAGCGGGCACCGGGGAGCTGTTTTTT,CASSIYLVLAGTGELFF
.,.,TRBJ1-2,TRBV4-1,TGCGCCAGCAGCCAAGAGCCGAGGGTATATTCTGGCTACACCTTC,CASSQEPRVYSGYTF
.,TRBD2,TRBJ2-7,TRBV11-2,TGTGCCAGCAGCTTCACTAGCGGGGGCCAGAGCTCCTACGAGCAGTACTTC,CASSFTSGGQSSYEQYF
.,.,TRBJ1-1,TRBV4-1,TGCGCCAGCAGCCAAGCAGGGGAGAACACTGAAGCTTTCTTT,CASSQAGENTEAFF
.,TRBD2,TRBJ2-1,TRBV7-3,TGTGCCAGCAGCTCTAGCGGGGGGGCGATCAATGAGCAGTTCTTC,CASSSSGGAINEQFF
few,TRBD1,TRBJ1-4,TRBV5-4,TGTGCCAGCAGCAAGGACAGGAGTAATGAAAAACTGTTTTTT,CASSKDRSNEKLFF
few,TRBD2,TRBJ2-5,TRBV19,TGTGCCAGCCGACTAGCGGGGGCTGAGACCCAGTACTTC,CASRLAGAETQYF
.,TRBD1,TRBJ1-1,TRBV11-2,TGTGCCAGCAGCTTGCGACAGGGGGGGTTCCGGGCCGACACTGAAGCTTTCTTT,CASSLRQGGFRADTEAFF
.,TRBD1,TRBJ1-4,TRBV5-1,TGCGCCAGCAGCTCCTCGACAGGGGTTGAAAAACTGTTTTTT,CASSSSTGVEKLFF
.,.,TRBJ1-5,TRBV15,TGTGCCACCAGCAGAGGTTTACAGGGAGACCAGCCCCAGCATTTT,CATSRGLQGDQPQHF
.,.,TRBJ1-1,TRBV7-8,TGTGCCAGCAGCTTTTTCAGGGGTTCGCCGAACACTGAAGCTTTCTTT,CASSFFRGSPNTEAFF
.,TRBD1,TRBJ1-2,TRBV4-1,TGCGCCAGCAGCCAAGGGGTTCAACAGGGGAAAGGCTACACCTTC,CASSQGVQQGKGYTF
.,.,TRBJ1-3,TRBV4-1,TGCGCCAGCAGCCAAGGGGGCACTGGAAACACCATATATTTT,CASSQGGTGNTIYF
.,.,TRBJ2-2,TRBV30,TGTGCCTGGAGTGTAGGCGGGCCAGGGAACACCGGGGAGCTGTTTTTT,CAWSVGGPGNTGELFF
.,.,TRBJ1-1,TRBV5-6,TGTGCCAGCAGCTTGACAGGGCTACCTGAAGCTTTCTTT,CASSLTGLPEAFF
.,.,TRBJ1-2,TRBV9,TGTGCCAGCAGCGTAGAAAGGGGTAACTATGGCTACACCTTC,CASSVERGNYGYTF
.,.,TRBJ1-6,TRBV4-2,TGTGCCAGCAGCCAAGATCCCACCGGGGGAGGGAATTCACCCCTCCACTTT,CASSQDPTGGGNSPLHF
once,.,TRBJ1-1,TRBV18,TGTGCCAGCTCACCAAGGGGCGGTGAAGCTTTCTTT,CASSPRGGEAFF
.,.,TRBJ2-7,TRBV19,TGTGCCAGTAGTATAATCCGGGGATATTCGCTACACGAGCAGTACTTC,CASSIIRGYSLHEQYF
.,TRBD1,TRBJ1-6,TRBV4-1,TGCGCCAGCAGTCGGACAGGCGAAAATTCACCCCTCCACTTT,CASSRTGENSPLHF
.,TRBD1,TRBJ1-1,TRBV6-5,TGTGCCAGCAGTCCGCACAGGGGGGACACTGAAGCTTTCTTT,CASSPHRGDTEAFF
.,.,TRBJ1-1,TRBV5-4,TGTGCCAGCAGCTCCCGTGGGGGCTCCGCTTTCTTT,CASSSRGGSAFF
.,.,TRBJ1-1,TRBV4-2,TGTGCCAGCAGCCAAGGGGGGGGAAGGAACACTGAAGCTTTCTTT,CASSQGGGRNTEAFF
.,TRBD1,TRBJ1-1,TRBV4-2,TGTGCCAGCAGCCAAGATCCACAGGGGCCAGGATCGAACACTGAAGCTTTCTTT,CASSQDPQGPGSNTEAFF